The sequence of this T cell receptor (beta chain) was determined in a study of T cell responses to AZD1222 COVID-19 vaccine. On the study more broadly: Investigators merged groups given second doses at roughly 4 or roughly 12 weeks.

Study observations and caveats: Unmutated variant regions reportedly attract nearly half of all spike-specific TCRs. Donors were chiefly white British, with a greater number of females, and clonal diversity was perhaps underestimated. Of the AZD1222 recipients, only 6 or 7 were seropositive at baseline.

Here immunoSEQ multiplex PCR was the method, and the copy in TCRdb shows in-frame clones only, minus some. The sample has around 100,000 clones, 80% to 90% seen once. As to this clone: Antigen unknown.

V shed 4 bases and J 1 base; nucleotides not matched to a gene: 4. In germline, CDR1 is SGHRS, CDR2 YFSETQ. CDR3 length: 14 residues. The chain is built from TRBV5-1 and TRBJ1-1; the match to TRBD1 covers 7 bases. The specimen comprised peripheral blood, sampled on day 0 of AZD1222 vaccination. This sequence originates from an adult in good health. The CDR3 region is CASSMTGPNTEAFF. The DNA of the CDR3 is TGCGCCAGCAGCATGACAGGGCCGAACACTGAAGCTTTCTTT.